This T cell receptor beta chain was obtained from a study of blood T cell repertoires in COVID-19 (dated by TCRdb to about 2020). Study-wide context: Collaborator samples came from the United States, Italy and Spain and covered acute and convalescent phases of COVID-19. The prospective study material was composed of cDNA or gDNA derived from T cells, B-cell-depleted T cells, or PBMCs. Subjects who had been exposed to COVID-19, were actively infected with it, or had recovered from it provided the deeply sampled blood TCRbeta repertoires that made up the dataset. The repertoires were released in a freely available public database intended as a resource for research on the immune response to SARS-CoV-2. The samples were drawn from two sources: the first 160 participants of the ongoing ImmuneRACE study, and some 1,300 subjects contributed by 6 global collaborators. The sample metadata nearly always contained a de-identified subject ID, COVID-19 status, age in years and sex. Where available, HLA class I and class II types were obtained from metadata supplied by the sample provider rather than from assay-based typing.

At one collaborating source in Seattle, patients were enrolled during active infection and were followed longitudinally through the course of disease. The collaborating institutions used their own protocols to collect whole blood in K2EDTA tubes. For TCRbeta analysis, collaborators shipped samples as frozen whole blood, isolated PBMCs, or DNA extracted from either of those sample types. Details on this clone: Which antigen it targets is not known. There are no base qualities to consult, and no much larger clone falls within one base.

General study outcomes and caveats: How much clinical and demographic metadata was included differed by source and by participant, and the metadata was provided uncurated.

According to the germline V gene, CDR1 reads SGDLS and CDR2 reads YYNGEE. V sheds 0 bases and J sheds 1 base, leaving 16 bases between their ends. Its CDR3 holds 17 amino acids, cysteine through phenylalanine. The DNA shown is the 51-base CDR3, in frame from base 1. The immunoSEQ Assay, a bias-controlled multiplex PCR, was used to amplify TCRbeta CDR3 regions from genomic DNA. From the authors' description of their analysis: The number of nucleated cells in each sample was estimated by amplification of reference gene primers within the assay. Sequence reads were collapsed and filtered to measure the absolute abundance of every unique TCRbeta CDR3 rearrangement. For each sample, productive Simpson clonality was calculated as the square root of Simpson's diversity index across productive rearrangements. Imported from immuneACCESS, the table was reduced by TCRdb to in-frame sequences with V and J called. These copies leave out some clones; in studies compared against another copy, an unresolved V gene accounts for under half, and the cause of the remainder is not known. From that table come the V and J calls and clone size; the DNA was used to work out D and trimming. The sample table contains nearly 350,000 clones; only one count was recorded for about nine tenths of them. The ten largest account for more than 5.5% of the sample.

The source is a woman aged 70 to 79 with COVID-19, enrolled during active disease. This chain is built from TRBV9 and TRBJ1-1; a tentative D match to TRBD1 spans 5 bases. What was sequenced was peripheral blood. The nucleotides are TGTGCCAGCAGCGTAGAAGGGAGGGGAAGAGGGAACACTGAAGCTTTCTTT. It encodes CASSVEGRGRGNTEAFF.